This entry is about one T cell receptor beta chain. The antigen remains unidentified. This record belongs to a study of memory CD4+ T cells and cytomegalovirus serostatus. Overall study findings and caveats: CD4+ memory repertoires contained 67 of 164 reported CMV TCRbeta sequences. The CMV-associated TCR signature appears largely within the CD4+ memory repertoire.

Generated by immunoSEQ multiplex PCR, the TCRdb table keeps only in-frame clones and is missing some. The sample has 84,000 or so clones, around 80% seen once; the top ten hold around 0.78%. Single viable CD3+CD4+CD8-CD45RO+ cells were sorted as the memory CD4+ T cells. This CDR3 contains 10 residues. Germline V gene sequence: CDR1 GTSNPN, CDR2 SVGIG (reference sequence). The V gene is TRBV30, the J gene TRBJ2-7, with D maybe TRBD2 (6 bases). This TCR derives from an adult in good health and CMV-seronegative. The sequenced material came from memory CD4+ T cells from blood. This CDR3 reads CGLGRYEQYF. In DNA, the CDR3 is TGTGGACTAGGGCGTTACGAGCAGTACTTC. Full variable domain (outside the CDR3, taken from reference TRBV30 and TRBJ2-7): SQTIHQWPATLVQPVGSPLSLECTVEGTSNPNLYWYRQAAGRGLQLLFYSVGIGQISSEVPQNLSASRPQDRQFILSSKKLLLSDSGFYLCGLGRYEQYFGPGTRLTVT.